This entry lists 13 T cell receptor beta chains sequenced from one sample in a study of blood T cell repertoires in COVID-19. Some clones are missing from TCRdb's copy, which holds only in-frame ones; the method was immunoSEQ multiplex PCR. The data hold nearly 95,000 clones, with around 67% observed a single time. Sequencing input: peripheral blood. All receptors come from a man aged 65 to 79 with COVID-19, enrolled during active disease.

The chain has TRBV14 and TRBJ2-7; 8 nucleotides agree with TRBD2. Germline V gives CDR1 SGHDN, CDR2 FVKESK. This CDR3 region has 16 residues. V was pared by 6 bases and J by 4 bases, with 14 bases of the junction left unmatched. The CDR3 DNA reads TGTGCCAGCAGTAAAGGTCCGGGAGGGGGAAGGTACGAGCAGTACTTC. This gives the protein CASSKGPGGGRYEQYF.

This CDR3 reads CASSQETRSYEQFF. The CDR3 coding sequence is TGTGCCAGTTCACAAGAGACTAGGTCTTATGAGCAGTTCTTC. This chain joins TRBV2 and TRBJ2-1, with D perhaps matching TRBD2 (6 bases). Germline loops: CDR1 SNHLY, CDR2 FYNNEI. The V end lost 9 bases, the J end lost 8 bases, and 20 bases lay between the germline ends. The CDR3 is 14 residues long.

In this sample, this clone is medium-sized. The V and J genes are TRBV4-3 and TRBJ2-1, with D maybe TRBD2 (5 bases). In germline, CDR1 is LGHNA, CDR2 YSLEER. The CDR3 totals 16 residues. The V and J ends lost 0 bases and 8 bases respectively, with 17 bases between them. CDR3 residues: CASSQDRESGWYEQFF. CDR3 nucleotide sequence: TGCGCCAGCAGCCAAGATCGAGAGAGCGGTTGGTATGAGCAGTTCTTC.

This clone was seen at least ten times. The CDR3 spells CASSPSSGNAEAFF. The CDR3 DNA sequence: TGTGCCAGCAGCCCCAGTTCCGGGAATGCTGAAGCTTTCTTT. V and J are TRBV7-3 and TRBJ1-1; D remains unclear. The germline V gene has CDR1 SGHTA and CDR2 FQGTGA. The CDR3 runs to 14 residues. The V gene lost 5 bases and the J gene lost 6 bases, with 16 bases spanning the gap.

This clone was seen a few times. J is TRBJ2-1 and V is TRBV12-5, with TRBD2 identical over 12 bases. The CDR3 loop spans 15 amino acids. J lost 3 bases, V lost 3 bases, and 0 bases had no gene match. Per germline, CDR1 LGHNT and CDR2 FRNRAP. The CDR3 reads CASGLLAGGYNEQFF. The CDR3 coding sequence is TGTGCTAGTGGTTTACTAGCGGGAGGCTACAATGAGCAGTTCTTC.

The V gene is TRBV18, the J gene TRBJ2-1; possibly TRBD1 for D (6 bases). Germline V CDR1 and CDR2: KGHSH, LQKENI. Trimming removed 5 bases from V and 5 bases from J, with 13 bases in between. The CDR3 has 14 residues. CDR3 sequence: CASSEGGANNEQFF. CDR3 DNA sequence: TGTGCCAGCTCAGAAGGGGGAGCCAACAATGAGCAGTTCTTC.

The gene calls are TRBV7-3 and TRBJ2-7; TRBD2 matches at 9 bases. The trim removed 5 bases at V and 2 bases at J, leaving 7 bases unmatched. Looked up from germline, CDR1 is SGHTA and CDR2 is FQGTGA. The CDR3 is 15 amino acids. CDR3 DNA: TGTGCCAGCAGCCCAGACCTAGCGGGACCCTACGAGCAGTACTTC. It is translated as CASSPDLAGPYEQYF.

The V and J genes are TRBV6-5 and TRBJ2-1, with D possibly matching TRBD1 (7 bases). V was pared by 6 bases and J by 8 bases, with 20 bases between. The germline gives CDR1 MNHEY, CDR2 SVGAGI. This CDR3 comprises 15 residues. DNA of the CDR3: TGTGCCAGCAGGATCGGGACAGCACTAGCTTATGAGCAGTTCTTC. Translated: CASRIGTALAYEQFF.

The chain carries TRBV28 and TRBJ1-2, with TRBD1 matching 7 bases. With V trimmed by 4 bases and J by 5 bases, 4 bases remained unmatched. The germline gives CDR1 MDHEN, CDR2 SYDVKM. This CDR3 is 13 amino acids long. CDR3 amino acids: CASSSMTGYGYTF. DNA for the CDR3: TGTGCCAGCAGTTCGATGACAGGGTATGGCTACACCTTC.

The genes are TRBV28 and TRBJ2-5; a weak D match, TRBD2 (5 bases). Trimming pared 10 bases from V and 1 base from J, leaving 19 bases between. Germline V gives CDR1 MDHEN, CDR2 SYDVKM. The CDR3 runs to 15 residues. The CDR3 DNA follows: TGTGCCACCACCAGGTCCCCGGGGTCCCAAGAGACCCAGTACTTC. This gives the protein CATTRSPGSQETQYF.

This chain links TRBV7-2 with TRBJ2-5; no reliable D call. Trimming left V 5 bases short and J 2 bases short, with 12 bases between. Germline V lookup: CDR1 SGHTA, CDR2 FQGNSA. The CDR3 length is 14 residues. The CDR3 DNA reads as TGTGCCAGCAGCCCGAGGCTCCCTCAAGAGACCCAGTACTTC. This gives the protein CASSPRLPQETQYF. The whole variable domain, filled in from reference TRBV7-2 and TRBJ2-5, reads GAGVSQSPSNKVTEKGKDVELRCDPISGHTALYWYRQSLGQGLEFLIYFQGNSAPDKSGLPSDRFSAERTGGSVSTLTIQRTQQEDSAVYLCASSPRLPQETQYFGPGTRLLVL.

This clone has more than one count but fewer than ten. The genes are TRBV11-2 and TRBJ2-7; TRBD2 aligns across 9 bases. The junction had 11 bases not matched to a gene; V was cut back by 5 bases and J by 3 bases. The CDR3 consists of 16 residues. CDR1 SGHAT and CDR2 FQNNGV come from the germline V gene. CDR3 sequence (DNA): TGTGCCAGCAGCCGTAGCGGGAGCTGGATCGTCTACGAGCAGTACTTC. This sequence encodes CASSRSGSWIVYEQYF.

Written as DNA, the CDR3 is TGTGCCATCAGTACGCATGGGCATGGCTACACCTTC. Its translation: CAISTHGHGYTF. The chain employs TRBV10-3 and TRBJ1-2; D is unclear. Germline CDR1 is ENHRY and CDR2 is SYGVKD. V gave up 5 bases and J gave up 6 bases, with 10 bases separating them. This CDR3 comprises 12 residues.